The 2 T cell receptor beta chains below all came from one sample that was sequenced in a study of blood T cells in healthy people across ages. The second PCR ran about 6 to 12 cycles with a sample-barcoded 5' primer and J-beta primers. TCRdb re-called the 5' RACE reads with MiXCR, one entry per CDR3 protein. The table shows about 1,400,000 distinct CDR3 sequences, with 59% occurring only once. Sequenced input: blood. These receptors all stem from a man aged 18 to 29 in good health.

This clonotype was counted a few times. The rearrangement links TRBV7-2 to TRBJ2-1, with D perhaps being TRBD1 or TRBD2 (6 bases each). This CDR3 region has 15 residues. From germline, CDR1 is SGHTA and CDR2 FQGNSA. V shed 2 bases and J shed 5 bases, with 13 bases lying between them. DNA of the CDR3: TGTGCCAGCAGCTTAATGGGGGGCCAACACAATGAGCAGTTCTTC. Translation: CASSLMGGQHNEQFF.

The chain couples TRBV13 to TRBJ1-1, with a weak D call TRBD1 (5 bases). Trimming cost V 2 bases and J 1 base, with 11 bases left between them. The V gene's germline CDR1 is PRHDT and CDR2 FYEKMQ (reference sequence). This CDR3 region has 15 residues. The CDR3 DNA reads as TGTGCCAGCAGCTTATGGGGCCAGAAGAACACTGAAGCTTTCTTT. This translates into CASSLWGQKNTEAFF.